Below are 30 T cell receptor beta chains sequenced from a single sample in a study of T cell repertoires in cytomegalovirus infection. Their recognized antigens are unknown. One entry per CDR3 protein, called by TCRdb with MiXCR from the reads. The sample lists roughly 990,000 distinct CDR3 sequences; around 29% were seen once. This material consisted of cultured CD8+ T cells from PBMCs, taken from culture after CMV antigen stimulation. The receptors were sampled from a human donor in good health (CMV status not recorded). Some clones in this sample may be carry-over from other donors' samples.

The genes are TRBV7-9 and TRBJ2-7; D might be TRBD1 or TRBD2, each matching 5 bases. The ends were cut back, 5 bases at V and 3 bases at J, with 20 bases in the middle. The CDR3 totals 16 residues. Germline V lookup: CDR1 SEHNR, CDR2 FQNEAQ (reference sequence). This CDR3 reads CASSLGSGQVLYEQYF. CDR3 coding DNA: TGTGCCAGCAGCCTCGGTTCGGGGCAGGTACTCTACGAGCAGTACTTC.

This clonotype was observed many times. The chain couples TRBV7-6 to TRBJ1-3, with D hard to call. Trimming shortened V by 10 bases and J by 0 bases, and 13 bases separated the two germline ends. CDR1 is SGHVS and CDR2 is FNYEAQ in the germline V gene. The CDR3 is made up of 14 amino acids. CDR3: CATSSDSSGNTIYF. The CDR3 coding sequence is TGTGCCACCTCCAGCGATAGCTCTGGAAACACCATATATTTT.

In this sample, this clonotype turned up many times. The chain joins TRBV7-6 to TRBJ1-3; D possibly corresponds to TRBD1 (6 bases). The CDR3 loop spans 15 amino acids. The V gene's germline CDR1 is SGHVS and CDR2 FNYEAQ. V was cut by 2 bases and J by 2 bases, with 10 bases left in between. The chain's CDR3 is CASSLYRETGNTIYF. CDR3 coding DNA: TGTGCCAGCAGCTTATACAGGGAAACTGGAAACACCATATATTTT.

The table lists this clonotype with a few counts. The CDR3 here is CASSPPGASSYNEQFF. The DNA for the CDR3 is TGTGCCAGCAGCCCCCCTGGGGCGTCCTCCTACAATGAGCAGTTCTTC. The gene calls are TRBV6-2 or TRBV6-3 and TRBJ2-1; TRBD1 might be the D (5 bases). The CDR3 contains 16 residues. Trimming removed 6 bases at V and 0 bases at J, with 15 bases between. Germline-derived CDR1 and CDR2 are MNHEY and SVGEGT.

The chain recombines TRBV6-5 with TRBJ2-1; 13 nucleotides agree with TRBD2. The CDR3 covers 16 residues. V lost 6 bases and J lost 2; bases outside the gene matches: 4. CDR1 is MNHEY and CDR2 is SVGAGI in the germline V gene. CDR3 nucleotides: TGTGCCAGCAGGCCTACTAGCGGGGGGGCCTACAATGAGCAGTTCTTC. The encoded protein is CASRPTSGGAYNEQFF.

The V call is TRBV19, the J call TRBJ1-1; D is perhaps TRBD1 (6 bases). In germline, CDR1 is LNHDA, CDR2 SQIVND (reference sequence). CDR3 length: 14 residues. Trimming removed 7 bases at V and 2 bases at J, with 14 bases between. This CDR3 is CASTPGAGNTEAFF. In DNA form, the CDR3 reads TGTGCCAGTACCCCAGGGGCAGGAAACACTGAAGCTTTCTTT. Looking up the rest from reference TRBV19 and TRBJ1-1 gives the full variable domain: DGGITQSPKYLFRKEGQNVTLSCEQNLNHDAMYWYRQDPGQGLRLIYYSQIVNDFQKGDIAEGYSVSREKKESFPLTVTSAQKNPTAFYLCASTPGAGNTEAFFGQGTRLTVV.

This clonotype has ten or more counts. This rearrangement joins TRBV10-3 to TRBJ2-3, with a tentative D call TRBD2 (7 bases). Germline V gene lookup returns CDR1 ENHRY and CDR2 SYGVKD. The CDR3 covers 14 residues. Trimming shortened V by 2 bases and J by 5 bases, and 11 bases separated the two germline ends. CDR3 sequence reads: CAISERGAEDTQYF. The CDR3 bases are TGTGCCATCAGTGAGCGGGGGGCTGAAGATACGCAGTATTTT.

The CDR3 bases are TGTGCCAGTAGTATAGACGGGGAGCTCTACAATGAGCAGTTCTTC. Encoded protein: CASSIDGELYNEQFF. The genes are TRBV19 and TRBJ2-1; the D gene is possibly TRBD2 (5 bases). Germline CDR1 is LNHDA and CDR2 is SQIVND (reference sequence). The CDR3 covers 15 residues. V was shortened by 0 bases and J by 3 bases, with 9 bases between the two germline ends.

The chain couples TRBV2 to TRBJ1-1, with unresolved D. This CDR3 contains 10 residues. Deletions cut 3 bases from V and 7 bases from J, with 3 bases between. Germline V gives CDR1 SNHLY, CDR2 FYNNEI. CDR3 sequence reads: CASSENEAFF. The CDR3 region has the DNA TGTGCCAGCAGTGAGAATGAAGCTTTCTTT. The complete variable domain, with remaining parts taken from reference TRBV2 and TRBJ1-1, reads EPEVTQTPSHQVTQMGQEVILRCVPISNHLYFYWYRQILGQKVEFLVSFYNNEISEKSEIFDDQFSVERPDGSNFTLKIRSTKLEDSAMYFCASSENEAFFGQGTRLTVV.

Of note for this clonotype: A clone one base away is much larger, so this may be a read error. This sequence joins TRBV19 and TRBJ1-1; no reliable D call. This CDR3 contains 14 residues. The germline V gene has CDR1 LNHDA and CDR2 SQIVND (reference sequence). CDR3 bases: TGTGTCAGTAGTTCCGGGTCCCTCGGGACTGAAGCTTTCTTT. Amino acids: CVSSSGSLGTEAFF.

The chain carries TRBV12-5 and TRBJ1-1; possible D gene TRBD1, 6 bases. Germline lookup yields CDR1 LGHNT and CDR2 FRNRAP. The CDR3 is 14 residues long. Trimming left V 7 bases short and J 4 bases short, with 16 bases between. The CDR3 sequence is CASAAGGGGTEAFF. The CDR3 coding sequence is TGTGCTAGTGCTGCGGGGGGGGGCGGCACTGAAGCTTTCTTT.

The chain employs TRBV6-5 and TRBJ2-7, with 9 bases aligning to TRBD1. This CDR3 comprises 18 residues. V gave up 10 bases and J gave up 2 bases; unmatched junction bases: 21. CDR1 is MNHEY, CDR2 SVGAGI, per germline. CDR3 in DNA: TGTGCCACCAAAGGGTCGACAGGGGGAACATCCGCCCCCTACGAGCAGTACTTC. Protein sequence: CATKGSTGGTSAPYEQYF.

The chain uses TRBV4-1 and TRBJ2-3, with 7 bases matching TRBD2. CDR3 length: 16 amino acids. J gave up 4 bases and V 4 bases, and 11 bases lay outside the gene matches. Germline lookup yields CDR1 MGHRA and CDR2 YSYEKL. The CDR3 DNA is TGCGCCAGCAGCCCCAGTGGGCAGCGGGGCTCAGATACGCAGTATTTT. It is translated as CASSPSGQRGSDTQYF.

This clonotype was seen more than once but under ten times. This chain links TRBV19 with TRBJ2-5; 10 positions match TRBD2. V gave up 8 bases and J gave up 3 bases; unmatched junction bases: 6. This CDR3 is built from 14 residues. Germline CDR1 is LNHDA and CDR2 is SQIVND (reference sequence). The CDR3 protein is CASEPTSGEETQYF. DNA of the CDR3: TGTGCCAGTGAGCCCACTAGCGGGGAAGAGACCCAGTACTTC.

The sample holds a few counts of this clonotype. The rearrangement uses TRBV7-6 and TRBJ2-1, with D perhaps given as TRBD1 or TRBD2 (6 bases each). This CDR3 is built from 13 residues. Trimming removed 6 bases from V and 8 bases from J, with 14 bases in between. Germline assignment: CDR1 SGHVS and CDR2 FNYEAQ. CDR3 sequence: CASREGGWDEQFF. CDR3 coding DNA: TGTGCCAGCAGGGAGGGGGGTTGGGATGAGCAGTTCTTC.

Comment on this clonotype: The germline gene is not matched at one end of the junction; a read error may be the cause. The chain uses TRBV6-1 and TRBJ2-1; 7 bases line up with TRBD2. Germline CDR1 MNHNS, CDR2 SASEGT. The length of the CDR3 is 15 residues. The CDR3 DNA is TGTACCAGTGATATCCGGGGGGACTCCTACAATGAGCAGTTCTTC. Translated, it gives CTSDIRGDSYNEQFF.

The chain is built from TRBV6-1 and TRBJ2-5; D may match TRBD1 or TRBD2 (6 bases each). The CDR3 consists of 11 residues. V lost 8 bases and J 14 bases, leaving 18 bases between the germline ends. Germline CDR1 is MNHNS and CDR2 is SASEGT. The CDR3 DNA reads TGTGCCAGCTTAACGGGGGCCGTCGAATACTTC. Residues: CASLTGAVEYF.

The chain recombines TRBV6-6 with TRBJ1-6; 10 positions agree with TRBD1. The CDR3 is made up of 13 amino acids. Trimming at V came to 5 bases and at J to 11 bases, leaving 3 bases not matched to a gene. Germline-derived CDR1 and CDR2 are MNHNY and SVGAGI (reference sequence). CDR3 protein: CASSPGQGPPLHF. The CDR3 DNA reads as TGTGCCAGCAGTCCGGGACAGGGGCCACCCCTCCACTTT.

This chain joins TRBV29-1 and TRBJ1-2, with D maybe TRBD1 (5 bases). Germline V lookup: CDR1 SQVTM, CDR2 ANQGSEA. Between the trimmed V and J ends, which lost 7 bases and 3 bases, there was a span of 24 bases. This CDR3 is built from 16 residues. CDR3 sequence (DNA): TGCAGCGCCGCAGCTACCGACAGACTGCAGTACTATGGCTACACCTTC. As protein: CSAAATDRLQYYGYTF.

This rearrangement joins TRBV2 to TRBJ2-1; 9 bases are a match to TRBD2. CDR1 SNHLY and CDR2 FYNNEI come from the germline V gene. The CDR3 runs to 17 residues. V lost 1 base, J lost 0 bases, and 4 bases stayed unmatched. CDR3 coding DNA: TGTGCCAGCAGTGAAGGGACTAGCGAGAGCTCCTACAATGAGCAGTTCTTC. It is translated as CASSEGTSESSYNEQFF.

The rearrangement links TRBV5-4 to TRBJ2-5, with 8 nucleotides matching TRBD2. The CDR3 has 16 amino acids. After removal of 7 bases from V and 2 bases from J, the junction contained 13 bases not matched to a gene. The germline gives CDR1 SGHNT, CDR2 YYREEE (reference sequence). The CDR3 DNA sequence: TGTGCCAGCGAGTCCGGGGGGGGCCGGAGGCAAGAGACCCAGTACTTC. Protein product: CASESGGGRRQETQYF.

DNA for the CDR3: TGTGCCAGCAGTTTCTACAGGGGGAGCTCTGGGGCCAACGTCCTGACTTTC. Residues: CASSFYRGSSGANVLTF. This rearrangement joins TRBV12-3 or TRBV12-4 to TRBJ2-6, with 8 bases that match TRBD1. CDR3 length: 17 amino acids. With V trimmed by 3 bases and J by 0 bases, 4 bases remained unmatched.

This clonotype has ten or more counts. This chain joins TRBV7-8 and TRBJ2-6; TRBD1 aligns across 7 bases. The CDR3 has 18 residues. Germline CDR1 is SGHVS and CDR2 is FQNEAQ. V was clipped by 5 bases and J by 0 bases; unmatched bases: 10. CDR3 loop: CASSPLGTAYSGANVLTF. CDR3 nucleotide sequence: TGTGCCAGCAGCCCACTAGGGACAGCGTACTCTGGGGCCAACGTCCTGACTTTC.

The chain links TRBV11-2 to TRBJ2-5; D gene unclear. The V gene's germline CDR1 is SGHAT and CDR2 FQNNGV. The CDR3 runs to 14 residues. The ends were cut back, 1 base at V and 5 bases at J, with 11 bases in the middle. In DNA form, the CDR3 reads TGTGCCAGCAGCTTAGTAGGCAGAGCGGAGACCCAGTACTTC. Protein: CASSLVGRAETQYF.

CDR3 bases: TGTGCCAGCAGTTACTCGACTGGCAGGGAGAACACTGAAGCTTTCTTT. Translation gives CASSYSTGRENTEAFF. The rearrangement joins TRBV6-5 to TRBJ1-1; maybe TRBD1 (5 bases). V was shortened by 0 bases and J by 1 base, with 12 bases between the two germline ends. The CDR3 has 16 amino acids. Germline V gives CDR1 MNHEY, CDR2 SVGAGI.

This clonotype turned up a few times. The chain is built from TRBV25-1 and TRBJ1-3, with a possible D match to TRBD1 (6 bases). Germline V lookup: CDR1 MGHDK, CDR2 SYGVNS. The CDR3 spans 16 residues. Trimming pared 1 base from V and 3 bases from J, leaving 13 bases between. The CDR3 is CASSESGGADGNTIYF. In DNA, the CDR3 is TGTGCCAGCAGTGAATCGGGGGGCGCGGATGGAAACACCATATATTTT.

The table lists this clonotype with a few counts. In DNA form, the CDR3 reads TGTGCCAGCAGCTTAGGCGGCAGGGGTGATCAGCCCCAGCATTTT. Translated: CASSLGGRGDQPQHF. The chain carries TRBV7-6 and TRBJ1-5, with D perhaps matching TRBD1 (6 bases). CDR1 SGHVS and CDR2 FNYEAQ come from the germline V gene. The germline V and J ends were trimmed by 1 base and 5 bases, with 12 bases remaining between them. The CDR3 consists of 15 residues.

This clonotype was found many times. This chain links TRBV20-1 with TRBJ1-3, with D hard to call. From germline, CDR1 is DFQATT and CDR2 SNEGSKA (reference sequence). Trimming took 2 bases from V and 3 from J, leaving 11 bases between them. CDR3 length: 14 residues. The CDR3 DNA follows: TGCAGTGCTAGACGGCGTGTCAGTGGAAACACCATATATTTT. Residues: CSARRRVSGNTIYF.

The rearrangement joins TRBV20-1 to TRBJ2-7, with D hard to call. Germline V gene sequence: CDR1 DFQATT, CDR2 SNEGSKA (reference sequence). There are 13 residues in the CDR3. The V and J ends lost 6 bases and 0 bases respectively, with 12 bases between them. The DNA of the CDR3 is TGCAGTGCAGCCCCCGAGAGCTCCTACGAGCAGTACTTC. This translates into CSAAPESSYEQYF.

The rearrangement joins TRBV4-1 to TRBJ1-2, with a weak D call TRBD1 (5 bases). Trimming took 3 bases from V and 0 from J, leaving 11 bases between them. The CDR3 covers 15 residues. CDR1 and CDR2 (germline): MGHRA, YSYEKL. This CDR3 reads CASSHLQETNYGYTF. The CDR3 DNA follows: TGCGCCAGCAGCCATTTACAGGAGACTAACTATGGCTACACCTTC.